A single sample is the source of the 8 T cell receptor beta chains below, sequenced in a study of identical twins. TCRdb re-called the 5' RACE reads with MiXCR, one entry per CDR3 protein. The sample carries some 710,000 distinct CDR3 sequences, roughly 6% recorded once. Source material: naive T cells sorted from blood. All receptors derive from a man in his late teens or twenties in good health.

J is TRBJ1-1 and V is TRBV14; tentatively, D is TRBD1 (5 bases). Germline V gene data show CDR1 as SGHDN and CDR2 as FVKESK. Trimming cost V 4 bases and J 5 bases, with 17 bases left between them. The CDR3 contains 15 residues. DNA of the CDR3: TGTGCCAGCAGCCCTCGACAGACGCCGAGGACTGAAGCTTTCTTT. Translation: CASSPRQTPRTEAFF.

CDR3 DNA: TGTGCCAGCAGCCCTATCCGGGGTCCGGAGACCCAGTACTTC. It translates to CASSPIRGPETQYF. V gene TRBV5-5 combines with J gene TRBJ2-5; a weak D match, TRBD2 (5 bases). Per the germline V gene, CDR1 is SGHKS and CDR2 is YYEKEE (reference sequence). The CDR3 spans 14 residues. Trimming took off 4 bases at V and 5 bases at J, with 15 bases between the two ends.

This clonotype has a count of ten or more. CDR3 sequence (DNA): TGTGCCTGGAGCACGGCGACCTACGAGCAGTACGTC. This codes for CAWSTATYEQYV. The J gene is TRBJ2-7, the V gene TRBV30; no clear D. V gave up 3 bases and J gave up 2 bases, with 8 bases separating them. The CDR3 is 12 residues long. Germline assignment: CDR1 GTSNPN and CDR2 SVGIG (reference sequence).

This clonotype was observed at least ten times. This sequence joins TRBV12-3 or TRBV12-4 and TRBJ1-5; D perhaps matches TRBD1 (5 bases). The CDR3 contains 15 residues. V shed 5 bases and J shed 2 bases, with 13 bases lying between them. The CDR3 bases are TGTGCCAGCAGTATTCCAGGGTTGGGCAATCAGCCCCAGCATTTT. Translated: CASSIPGLGNQPQHF.

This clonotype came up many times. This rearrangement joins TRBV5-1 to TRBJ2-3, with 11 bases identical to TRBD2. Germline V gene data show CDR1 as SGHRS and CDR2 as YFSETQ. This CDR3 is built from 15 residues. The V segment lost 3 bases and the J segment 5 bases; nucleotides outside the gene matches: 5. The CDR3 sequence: CASSSGLAEQDTQYF. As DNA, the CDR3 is TGCGCCAGCAGCTCGGGACTAGCGGAACAAGATACGCAGTATTTT.

The CDR3 is CATSHGTGDYEQYV. The CDR3 bases are TGTGCCACCTCTCATGGGACAGGGGACTACGAGCAGTACGTC. The rearrangement uses TRBV10-3 and TRBJ2-7; 10 positions agree with TRBD1. Looked up from germline, CDR1 is ENHRY and CDR2 is SYGVKD. The CDR3 is made up of 14 amino acids. After removal of 10 bases from V and 3 bases from J, the junction contained 9 bases not matched to a gene.

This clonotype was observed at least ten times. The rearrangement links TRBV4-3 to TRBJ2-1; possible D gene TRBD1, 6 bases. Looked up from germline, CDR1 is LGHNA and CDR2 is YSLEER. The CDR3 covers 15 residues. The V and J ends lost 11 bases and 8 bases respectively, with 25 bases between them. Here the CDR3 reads CAWIRTERPIDEQFF. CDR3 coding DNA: TGCGCCTGGATTCGGACAGAACGCCCCATCGATGAGCAGTTCTTC.

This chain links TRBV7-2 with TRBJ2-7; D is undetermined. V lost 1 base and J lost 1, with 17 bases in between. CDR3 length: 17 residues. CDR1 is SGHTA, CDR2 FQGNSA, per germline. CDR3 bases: TGTGCCAGCAGCTTAGGTTGGGGTCAGGCACGATCCTACGAGCAGTACTTC. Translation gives CASSLGWGQARSYEQYF.